The 10 T cell receptor beta chains presented below share a single source sample, sequenced in a study of shared T cell receptors in the human thymus. Only in-frame clones appear in the TCRdb table, and some are missing; sequencing was by immunoSEQ multiplex PCR. In the table there are about 380,000 clones, roughly 94% of which are singletons. Source material: thymocytes. These receptor sequences come from a human donor.

This rearrangement joins TRBV6-5 to TRBJ1-2, with D tentatively TRBD1 (5 bases). The CDR3 extends over 12 amino acids. Trimming shortened V by 6 bases and J by 4 bases, and 9 bases separated the two germline ends. Germline V CDR1 and CDR2: MNHEY, SVGAGI. CDR3 protein: CASSGDSYGYTF. CDR3 coding DNA: TGTGCCAGCAGCGGAGACAGCTATGGCTACACCTTC.

The V call is TRBV19, the J call TRBJ1-2; D remains unclear. The CDR3 has 15 residues. V was pared by 3 bases and J by 3 bases, with 14 bases between. The germline V gene encodes CDR1 LNHDA and CDR2 SQIVND (reference sequence). The CDR3 sequence is CASSMDLREYYGYTF. The CDR3 DNA reads TGTGCCAGTAGTATGGACTTGAGGGAATACTATGGCTACACCTTC.

The chain carries TRBV4-2 and TRBJ2-7; no reliable D call. Trimming removed 0 bases from V and 8 bases from J, with 17 bases in between. The CDR3 loop spans 15 amino acids. CDR1 is LGHNA and CDR2 is YNFKEQ in the germline V gene. CDR3 region: CASSQEASSDLQQYF. The CDR3, as DNA: TGTGCCAGCAGCCAAGAGGCGAGTTCTGACTTACAGCAGTACTTC.

This chain joins TRBV5-8 and TRBJ2-7; D is perhaps TRBD1 or TRBD2 (6 bases each). V dropped 3 bases and J dropped 3 bases, with 16 bases sitting between them. This CDR3 is built from 15 residues. Germline V gives CDR1 SGHTS, CDR2 YDEGEE. CDR3: CASSSPGGNGYEQYF. DNA for the CDR3: TGTGCCAGCAGCTCCCCCGGGGGCAACGGCTACGAGCAGTACTTC. The entire variable domain, with the rest obtained from reference TRBV5-8 and TRBJ2-7, is as follows: EAGVTQSPTHLIKTRGQQATLRCSPISGHTSVYWYQQALGLGLQFLLWYDEGEERNRGNFPPRFSGRQFPNYSSELNVNALELEDSALYLCASSSPGGNGYEQYFGPGTRLTVT.

V gene TRBV7-9 combines with J gene TRBJ1-2; TRBD1 agrees at 10 bases. Per germline, CDR1 SEHNR and CDR2 FQNEAQ (reference sequence). CDR3 length: 15 amino acids. In DNA form, the CDR3 reads TGTGCGATAATGGGACAGGGGCAAGCTAACTATGGCTACACCTTC. Residues: CAIMGQGQANYGYTF.

The count of this clone is one. The J gene is TRBJ2-5, the V gene TRBV27; a weak D match, TRBD1 (5 bases). The end of the DNA aligns better with TRBJ2-7, so the J call may be wrong. The CDR3 loop spans 14 amino acids. Germline V gives CDR1 MNHEY, CDR2 SMNVEV (reference sequence). The CDR3 is CASSFGAGSYEQYF. DNA for the CDR3: TGTGCCAGCAGTTTCGGCGCAGGGTCCTACGAGCAGTACTTC.

Only one count was recorded for this clone. The chain carries TRBV28 and TRBJ2-7, with 12 nucleotides matching TRBD2. J was trimmed by 4 bases and V by 4 bases; bases with no gene match: 11. Germline CDR1 is MDHEN and CDR2 is SYDVKM. CDR3 length equals 17 residues. Here the CDR3 DNA reads TGTGCCAGCAGTTCCAGTCGACTAGCGGGAGTCCAATACGAGCAGTACTTC. Translating gives CASSSSRLAGVQYEQYF.

The genes are TRBV12-2 and TRBJ1-5; TRBD1, as called in the table, went unchecked against the DNA. TRBV12-2 is a pseudogene locus. The CDR3 is 18 residues long. CDR3 protein: CASRLKEGSGDSNQPQHF. For the CDR3, the DNA is TGTGCAAGTCGCTTAAAGGAAGGATCAGGGGATAGCAATCAGCCCCAGCATTTT.

This clone was seen only once. The CDR3 here is CASSHLAGGPSPTDTQYF. Written as DNA, the CDR3 is TGCGCCAGCAGCCATTTAGCGGGAGGCCCATCTCCCACAGATACGCAGTATTTT. The chain employs TRBV4-1 and TRBJ2-3; 10 bases match TRBD2. The junction had 11 bases not matched to a gene; V was cut back by 3 bases and J by 2 bases. Germline CDR1 is MGHRA and CDR2 is YSYEKL. The CDR3 consists of 18 residues.

This clone was detected only a few times. This sequence joins TRBV19 and TRBJ2-1; 12 bases agree with TRBD2. Germline V gives CDR1 LNHDA, CDR2 SQIVND (reference sequence). This CDR3 region has 20 residues. V was pared by 5 bases and J by 0 bases, with 14 bases of the junction left unmatched. The DNA for the CDR3 is TGTGCCAGTAGTGTCCCTAGCGGGAGGGCGAATGGAAGCTCCTACAATGAGCAGTTCTTC. Translation: CASSVPSGRANGSSYNEQFF.